The 26 T cell receptor beta chains listed next were all sequenced from one sample in a study of control samples from healthy donors and cancer patients. Using immunoSEQ multiplex PCR, the repertoire was profiled, and TCRdb retains in-frame clones only, with some absent. The sample records 250,000 to 300,000 clones, around 80% being singletons. Material: PBMCs. The origin of the receptors is a woman aged 60-70 years with lung cancer.

V is TRBV28 and J is TRBJ1-1, with 9 bases that match TRBD1. The CDR3 covers 14 residues. The V and J ends lost 10 bases and 8 bases, in that order; junction bases with no gene match: 14. Per germline, CDR1 MDHEN and CDR2 SYDVKM. The DNA of the CDR3 is TGTGCCACCCGACCTGGGACAGGGCAAACCGAAGCTTTCTTT. Translation gives CATRPGTGQTEAFF. Full variable domain (rest looked up from reference TRBV28 and TRBJ1-1): DVKVTQSSRYLVKRTGEKVFLECVQDMDHENMFWYRQDPGLGLRLIYFSYDVKMKEKGDIPEGYSVSREKKERFSLILESASTNQTSMYLCATRPGTGQTEAFFGQGTRLTVV.

V is TRBV3-1 (or the pseudogene TRBV3-2) and J is TRBJ2-7; TRBD2 matches at 14 bases. With V trimmed by 3 bases and J by 2 bases, 0 bases remained unmatched. CDR3 length: 15 amino acids. Germline CDR1 LGHDT, CDR2 YNNKEL (reference sequence). CDR3 nucleotides: TGTGCCAGCAGCCAGGGACTAGCGGGGGCCTACGAGCAGTACTTC. Translated: CASSQGLAGAYEQYF.

The chain is built from TRBV30 and TRBJ2-7, with a possible D match to TRBD1 (5 bases). CDR1 and CDR2 (germline): GTSNPN, SVGIG (reference sequence). V lost 1 base and J lost 4, with 20 bases in between. CDR3 length equals 16 residues. The CDR3 sequence is CAWSGFAGPMKYEQYF. In DNA, the CDR3 is TGTGCCTGGAGTGGGTTCGCAGGGCCCATGAAATACGAGCAGTACTTC.

To note about this clone: Other DNA sequences within the sample encode an identical CDR3. The chain recombines TRBV5-4 with TRBJ2-7; the match to TRBD2 covers 11 bases. This CDR3 has 15 amino acids. Trimming took 0 bases from V and 3 from J; bases not matched to a gene: 2. Germline V CDR1 and CDR2: SGHNT, YYREEE (reference sequence). The CDR3 region has the DNA TGTGCCAGCAGCTTGGCCGGGACTAGCGGCTACGAGCAGTACTTC. Amino acids: CASSLAGTSGYEQYF. The entire variable domain, with the rest obtained from reference TRBV5-4 and TRBJ2-7, is as follows: ETGVTQSPTHLIKTRGQQVTLRCSSQSGHNTVSWYQQALGQGPQFIFQYYREEENGRGNFPPRFSGLQFPNYSSELNVNALELDDSALYLCASSLAGTSGYEQYFGPGTRLTVT.

The V call is TRBV2, the J call TRBJ2-3, with D unresolved. The V end lost 6 bases, the J end lost 3 bases, and 7 bases lay between the germline ends. Per germline, CDR1 SNHLY and CDR2 FYNNEI. This CDR3 spans 12 amino acids. The CDR3 is CASSDETDTQYF. For the CDR3, the DNA is TGTGCCAGCAGCGATGAAACAGATACGCAGTATTTT.

V usage is TRBV9 and J usage is TRBJ2-1; a possible D gene is TRBD2 (7 bases). In germline, CDR1 is SGDLS, CDR2 YYNGEE. CDR3 length equals 16 residues. V was clipped by 0 bases and J by 9 bases, with 19 bases between them. CDR3: CASSVEGGPHSGEQFF. The CDR3 bases are TGTGCCAGCAGCGTAGAGGGGGGGCCTCATTCGGGTGAGCAGTTCTTC.

This clone was picked up one time. This sequence joins TRBV2 and TRBJ2-4; tentatively, D is TRBD2 (6 bases). Germline V CDR1 and CDR2: SNHLY, FYNNEI. The germline V and J ends were trimmed by 7 bases and 8 bases, with 21 bases remaining between them. The CDR3 length is 15 residues. CDR3 nucleotides: TGTGCCAGCATGGGACTGGAGGCCGTCGGGGACATTCAGTACTTC. This encodes CASMGLEAVGDIQYF. Based on the CDR3 plus reference TRBV2 and TRBJ2-4, the full variable domain is EPEVTQTPSHQVTQMGQEVILRCVPISNHLYFYWYRQILGQKVEFLVSFYNNEISEKSEIFDDQFSVERPDGSNFTLKIRSTKLEDSAMYFCASMGLEAVGDIQYFGAGTRLSVL.

The J gene is TRBJ1-5, the V gene TRBV27; 9 bases fit TRBD1. CDR1 and CDR2 (germline): MNHEY, SMNVEV (reference sequence). The length of the CDR3 is 16 residues. V trimming: 5 bases; J trimming: 2 bases; junction bases outside the gene matches: 7. In nucleotides, the CDR3 is TGTGCCAGCAGTCTTACAGGGGGCTATGGCAATCAGCCCCAGCATTTT. This codes for CASSLTGGYGNQPQHF.

The V and J genes are TRBV11-3 and TRBJ1-1; D is undetermined. Germline CDR1 SGHNT, CDR2 YENEEA. This CDR3 contains 14 residues. Trimming cost V 1 base and J 4 bases, with 10 bases left between them. The CDR3 region is CASSLGPVPTEAFF. CDR3 DNA sequence: TGTGCCAGCAGCTTAGGTCCGGTACCCACTGAAGCTTTCTTT.

CDR3 bases: TGTGCCAGCAGCACAGGGGATAGGGAGACCCAGTACTTC. As protein: CASSTGDRETQYF. The V call is TRBV9, the J call TRBJ2-5; 7 bases line up with TRBD1. The CDR3 loop spans 13 amino acids. CDR1 SGDLS and CDR2 YYNGEE come from the germline V gene. V was clipped by 4 bases and J by 5 bases; unmatched bases: 5.

This chain connects TRBV9 to TRBJ2-3, with D perhaps assigned TRBD1 or TRBD2 (6 bases each). The CDR3 sequence is 16 residues long. V lost 0 bases and J lost 0, with 11 bases in between. CDR1 is SGDLS and CDR2 is YYNGEE in the germline V gene. In DNA, the CDR3 is TGTGCCAGCAGCGTAGAGGGGGGCCGAAGCACAGATACGCAGTATTTT. Its protein is CASSVEGGRSTDTQYF. The variable domain in full, completed from reference TRBV9 and TRBJ2-3, reads DSGVTQTPKHLITATGQRVTLRCSPRSGDLSVYWYQQSLDQGLQFLIQYYNGEERAKGNILERFSAQQFPDLHSELNLSSLELGDSALYFCASSVEGGRSTDTQYFGPGTRLTVL.

This chain connects TRBV2 to TRBJ1-2; 11 positions match TRBD1. The CDR3 sequence is 15 residues long. CDR1 SNHLY and CDR2 FYNNEI come from the germline V gene. V was clipped by 1 base and J by 8 bases; unmatched bases: 6. DNA for the CDR3: TGTGCCAGCAGTGAAGAAGCGGGACAGGGGGGAGGCTACACCTTC. It encodes CASSEEAGQGGGYTF.

The CDR3 loop reads CASSPSGGETQYF. The CDR3 nucleotides are TGTGCCAGCAGCCCCAGCGGGGGCGAGACCCAGTACTTC. The chain employs TRBV7-2 and TRBJ2-5, with TRBD2 matching over 8 bases. The length of the CDR3 is 13 residues. The germline V gene has CDR1 SGHTA and CDR2 FQGNSA. V gave up 5 bases and J gave up 5 bases; unmatched junction bases: 4. The full variable domain, completed using reference TRBV7-2 and TRBJ2-5, is GAGVSQSPSNKVTEKGKDVELRCDPISGHTALYWYRQSLGQGLEFLIYFQGNSAPDKSGLPSDRFSAERTGGSVSTLTIQRTQQEDSAVYLCASSPSGGETQYFGPGTRLLVL.

This clone occurred a few times. V gene TRBV10-3 combines with J gene TRBJ1-5; D remains unclear. Trimming left V 7 bases short and J 7 bases short, with 14 bases between. This CDR3 has 13 residues. From germline, CDR1 is ENHRY and CDR2 SYGVKD. As DNA, the CDR3 is TGTGCCATCACCGAGACGCTTGAACAGCCCCAGCATTTT. It codes for CAITETLEQPQHF.

This chain connects TRBV13 to TRBJ1-1; 7 bases align to TRBD1. The CDR3 runs 20 residues. V dropped 1 base and J dropped 5; count of bases not matched to a gene: 22. Germline assignment: CDR1 PRHDT and CDR2 FYEKMQ (reference sequence). The CDR3: CASSLVRFTGDAYGRTEAFF. The CDR3 DNA follows: TGTGCCAGCAGCTTAGTAAGATTTACAGGGGACGCCTATGGTAGGACTGAAGCTTTCTTT.

The rearrangement links TRBV7-9 to TRBJ2-5; perhaps TRBD2 as D (5 bases). V was cut by 3 bases and J by 1 base, with 6 bases left in between. There are 13 residues in the CDR3. In germline, CDR1 is SEHNR, CDR2 FQNEAQ (reference sequence). The CDR3 spells CASSFEGQETQYF. The CDR3 nucleotides read TGTGCCAGCAGCTTCGAGGGCCAAGAGACCCAGTACTTC.

This clone showed up just once. This chain connects TRBV7-9 to TRBJ1-6, with 8 bases aligning to TRBD1. Per germline, CDR1 SEHNR and CDR2 FQNEAQ (reference sequence). J was trimmed by 13 bases and V by 5 bases; bases with no gene match: 10. The CDR3 runs to 14 residues. In nucleotides, the CDR3 is TGTGCCAGCAGCCTAGGGACAGGAGGATTTCCCCTCCACTTT. This sequence encodes CASSLGTGGFPLHF.

The chain is built from TRBV2 and TRBJ2-7; no clear D. Germline V gene sequence: CDR1 SNHLY, CDR2 FYNNEI. Trimming removed 2 bases from V and 6 bases from J, with 8 bases in between. The CDR3 sequence is 12 residues long. In DNA, the CDR3 is TGTGCCAGCAGTGAACTTTTCGCCGAGCAGTACTTC. Protein product: CASSELFAEQYF.

V usage is TRBV18 and J usage is TRBJ2-7; a weak D match, TRBD2 (6 bases). The CDR3 has 14 amino acids. The V end lost 6 bases, the J end lost 0 bases, and 12 bases lay between the germline ends. Germline V lookup: CDR1 KGHSH, CDR2 LQKENI. The CDR3 here is CASSRSGDSYEQYF. The CDR3 DNA reads TGTGCCAGCTCCCGCTCGGGAGACTCCTACGAGCAGTACTTC.

The CDR3 DNA sequence: TGTGCCAGCAGCGCGAGGGGGAGTTACAATGAGCAGTTCTTC. Residues: CASSARGSYNEQFF. V is TRBV6-5 and J is TRBJ2-1; D perhaps matches TRBD1 (6 bases). CDR3 size: 14 residues. CDR1 MNHEY and CDR2 SVGAGI come from the germline V gene. V dropped 6 bases and J dropped 4 bases, with 13 bases sitting between them.

V gene TRBV15 combines with J gene TRBJ1-4; tentatively, D is TRBD1 (5 bases). The CDR3 length is 16 residues. Germline V lookup: CDR1 LNHNV, CDR2 YYDKDF (reference sequence). V was trimmed by 0 bases and J by 10 bases, leaving 18 bases between them. CDR3 protein: CATSREPQRGVGKLFF. The CDR3 nucleotides read TGTGCCACCAGCAGAGAGCCACAGCGAGGGGTGGGAAAACTGTTTTTT.

J is TRBJ2-7 and V is TRBV12-3 or TRBV12-4; 9 bases are shared with TRBD1. Trimming at V came to 8 bases and at J to 2 bases, leaving 1 base not matched to a gene. The CDR3 extends over 12 amino acids. CDR3 sequence: CASRQGAYEQYF. CDR3 nucleotides: TGTGCCAGCCGACAGGGGGCCTACGAGCAGTACTTC.

This chain links TRBV6-5 with TRBJ1-2; D is possibly TRBD1 (6 bases). Trimming cost V 8 bases and J 14 bases, with 18 bases left between them. CDR1 and CDR2 from the germline V gene are MNHEY and SVGAGI. The CDR3 runs 11 residues. The CDR3 DNA reads as TGTGCCAGCGGCCTACAGGGAAGGTGTACCTTC. Its protein is CASGLQGRCTF.

This clone was seen more than once but under ten times. The CDR3 bases are TGTGCCAGCAGTTATGGGGACAGTTATCAGCCCCAGCATTTT. Its translation: CASSYGDSYQPQHF. This chain connects TRBV6-6 to TRBJ1-5; TRBD1 aligns across 7 bases. The CDR3 extends over 14 amino acids. The germline V gene has CDR1 MNHNY and CDR2 SVGAGI (reference sequence). With 3 bases clipped from V and 5 bases from J, the junction kept 4 bases outside the gene matches.

CDR3 sequence: CSVHAGDGYTF. For the CDR3, the DNA is TGCAGCGTTCATGCAGGGGATGGCTACACCTTC. The V call is TRBV29-1, the J call TRBJ1-2; perhaps TRBD1 as D (6 bases). This CDR3 is 11 amino acids long. Looked up from germline, CDR1 is SQVTM and CDR2 is ANQGSEA. The V end was cut by 5 bases, the J end by 6 bases, with 10 bases between.

This chain connects TRBV12-3 or TRBV12-4 to TRBJ2-5, with 7 bases lining up with TRBD1. Trimming cost V 6 bases and J 3 bases; bases outside gene matches: 4. The CDR3 sequence is 13 residues long. CDR3 coding DNA: TGTGCCAGCAGCCCCGGGACAGAAGAGACCCAGTACTTC. Its translation: CASSPGTEETQYF.